The 5 T cell receptor beta chains below were found in one sample sequenced in a study of PD-1 blockade in classical Hodgkin lymphoma. The time point is: cycle 4 day 1 (C4D1), after less than 7 weeks of nivolumab. Every patient relapsed after autologous stem cell transplantation, and brentuximab vedotin exposure varied. Purified CD4+ T cells were obtained from thawed PBMCs through magnetic negative selection. Sequencing used immunoSEQ multiplex PCR; TCRdb keeps in-frame clones, though not all of them. The table shows tens of thousands of clones, with 75% to 90% occurring only once. This material consisted of CD4+ T cells from blood, taken before the fourth cycle of nivolumab. Receptor source: a human donor with classical Hodgkin lymphoma.

The chain uses TRBV5-1 and TRBJ2-7; TRBD2 is a possible D gene (5 bases). Germline V gene sequence: CDR1 SGHRS, CDR2 YFSETQ. The CDR3 totals 13 residues. V was cut by 0 bases and J by 5 bases, with 9 bases left in between. The CDR3 spells CASSLGVGDEQYF. CDR3 coding DNA: TGCGCCAGCAGCTTGGGCGTCGGGGACGAGCAGTACTTC.

The genes are TRBV6-6 and TRBJ1-2, with 8 bases fitting TRBD1. This CDR3 is built from 16 residues. In germline, CDR1 is MNHNY, CDR2 SVGAGI (reference sequence). Trimming at V came to 4 bases and at J to 5 bases, leaving 12 bases not matched to a gene. CDR3 amino acids: CASSSPDRELRYGYTF. In nucleotides, the CDR3 is TGTGCCAGCAGTTCCCCGGACAGGGAGCTCCGATATGGCTACACCTTC.

This clone was found a few times. This sample includes further DNA sequences coding for the same CDR3. The CDR3 DNA reads TGTGCCAGCAGCTCGGGTCTTAACACTGAAGCTTTCTTT. Protein: CASSSGLNTEAFF. This rearrangement joins TRBV7-3 to TRBJ1-1; D remains ambiguous. From germline, CDR1 is SGHTA and CDR2 FQGTGA. There are 13 residues in the CDR3. The germline V and J ends were trimmed by 4 bases and 2 bases, with 8 bases remaining between them.

The rearrangement uses TRBV2 and TRBJ1-2, with a weak D call TRBD1 (6 bases). V gave up 7 bases and J gave up 4 bases, with 16 bases separating them. The CDR3 runs 14 residues. Germline V gene data show CDR1 as SNHLY and CDR2 as FYNNEI. Here the CDR3 reads CASTLNREIYGYTF. CDR3 DNA sequence: TGTGCCAGCACCCTCAACAGGGAGATCTATGGCTACACCTTC.

This clone was observed once. The V and J genes are TRBV10-3 and TRBJ1-6; perhaps TRBD1 as D (6 bases). Trimming removed 3 bases at V and 5 bases at J, with 11 bases between. This CDR3 spans 15 amino acids. CDR1 and CDR2 from the germline V gene are ENHRY and SYGVKD. The CDR3 DNA is TGTGCCATCAGTGACCGGGGGCAAAATAATTCACCCCTCCACTTT. It specifies CAISDRGQNNSPLHF.